This T cell receptor (beta chain) was sequenced for a study of sequential checkpoint blockade in melanoma. Study information: DNA from about a hundred pretreatment tumor samples underwent TCRβ immunosequencing.

Study outcomes and limitations: In arm A, pretreatment tumor clonality was associated with response.

The treatment: randomized to nivolumab then ipilimumab (arm A) or the reverse (arm B). None of the patients previously received DNA-damaging chemotherapy. This CDR3 has 14 residues. CDR1 SGHNT and CDR2 YENEEA come from the germline V gene. Trimming cost V 1 base and J 5 bases, with 9 bases left between them. The assay was immunoSEQ multiplex PCR, and TCRdb's table has in-frame clones only and misses some. The table includes 2,500 to 3,500 clones, about 31% detected once. By share, this clone ranks as large. The antigen is unknown. Sequenced here: tumor tissue (inferred from file names), sampled from a patient given nivolumab and ipilimumab in sequence. The chain joins TRBV11-3 to TRBJ2-1; D perhaps matches TRBD2 (6 bases). This sequence was found in a human donor with melanoma. This CDR3 is CASSLVRDDNEQFF. The DNA for the CDR3 is TGTGCCAGCAGCTTAGTGCGGGATGACAATGAGCAGTTCTTC.